This record concerns one TCR beta chain sequence. Antigen specificity is unknown. These data belong to a study of CD8+CD57+ T cells in acquired aplastic anemia. Study overall: For CD4+ cells, healthy donors had an average of about 10 million reads. Findings and caveats of the study: Patients did not significantly differ from controls in CD8+ Simpson's diversity.

CDR3 and TCR beta VDJ profiling relied on a genomic DNA template. TCRdb processed the reads anew with MiXCR; each CDR3 protein has one entry. The table has about 80,000 distinct CDR3 sequences, 40% to 50% seen once. Losses at the gene ends were 5 bases for V and 10 bases for J; bases not matched to a gene: 15. The length of the CDR3 is 15 residues. The sample consisted of sorted CD4+, CD8+, or CD8+CD57+ T cells (not recorded which) from PBMCs. The chain carries TRBV12-3 or TRBV12-4 and TRBJ2-7, with 9 bases that match TRBD2. The receptor was isolated from a human donor in good health, serving as a control. The CDR3: CASSEFSGGPGTQYF. Here the CDR3 DNA reads TGTGCCAGCAGTGAATTCAGCGGGGGGCCAGGAACCCAGTACTTC.